These T cell receptor beta chains were read from a single sample in a study of blood T cell repertoires in COVID-19. TCRdb's table, derived via immunoSEQ multiplex PCR, lists solely in-frame clones and lacks some. The sample lists fewer than 350,000 clones; approximately 87% were seen once. The sequencing input was peripheral blood. The receptors stem from a young woman with COVID-19, enrolled during active disease. The CDR3 runs from the conserved cysteine through the conserved F or W. Each record gives: J gene, clone size, CDR3 length, V gene, D gene, CDR3 protein, CDR3 DNA. D genes are given only for firm matches. The size field is filled for only some rows; it gives once, few, many or a size class.

j_gene: TRBJ2-2; abundance: -; len: 13; v_gene: TRBV27; d_gene: -; CDR3aa: CASSLSRWGELFF; CDR3nt: TGTGCCAGCAGTTTATCCCGGTGGGGGGAGCTGTTTTTT
j_gene: TRBJ2-1; abundance: few; len: 14; v_gene: TRBV13; d_gene: -; CDR3aa: CASSHLDQPREQFF; CDR3nt: TGTGCCAGCAGCCACCTCGACCAGCCCAGGGAGCAGTTCTTC
j_gene: TRBJ2-1; abundance: -; len: 16; v_gene: TRBV19; d_gene: -; CDR3aa: CASSPPSLVGHNEQFF; CDR3nt: TGTGCCAGTAGCCCCCCCTCCTTAGTGGGCCACAATGAGCAGTTCTTC
j_gene: TRBJ2-5; abundance: -; len: 17; v_gene: TRBV5-4; d_gene: TRBD2; CDR3aa: CASSFNKLAGQQETQYF; CDR3nt: TGTGCCAGCAGCTTTAATAAACTAGCGGGCCAACAAGAGACCCAGTACTTC
j_gene: TRBJ1-1; abundance: -; len: 15; v_gene: TRBV11-2; d_gene: -; CDR3aa: CASSSTLGLNTEAFF; CDR3nt: -
j_gene: TRBJ2-6; abundance: -; len: 16; v_gene: TRBV15; d_gene: -; CDR3aa: CATSRDRGSGANVLTF; CDR3nt: TGTGCCACCAGCAGAGATCGGGGGTCTGGGGCCAACGTCCTGACTTTC
j_gene: TRBJ2-1; abundance: -; len: 16; v_gene: TRBV27; d_gene: -; CDR3aa: CASSLSSGQPYNEQFF; CDR3nt: TGTGCCAGCAGTTTATCGTCGGGACAACCCTACAATGAGCAGTTCTTC
j_gene: TRBJ2-2; abundance: -; len: 16; v_gene: TRBV3-1/TRBV3-2; d_gene: TRBD2; CDR3aa: CASRPTSGGRTGELFF; CDR3nt: TGTGCCAGCAGGCCGACTAGCGGGGGGAGGACCGGGGAGCTGTTTTTT
j_gene: TRBJ2-1; abundance: -; len: 16; v_gene: TRBV11-2; d_gene: TRBD2; CDR3aa: CASSKRTSGGGNEQFF; CDR3nt: TGTGCCAGCAGCAAACGGACTAGCGGGGGTGGAAATGAGCAGTTCTTC
j_gene: TRBJ1-1; abundance: many; len: 12; v_gene: TRBV12-3/TRBV12-4; d_gene: -; CDR3aa: CASRRSVGAAFF; CDR3nt: TGTGCCAGCAGGAGATCTGTTGGGGCTGCTTTCTTT
j_gene: TRBJ2-5; abundance: -; len: 13; v_gene: TRBV19; d_gene: -; CDR3aa: CASSRSVKETQYF; CDR3nt: TGTGCCAGTAGTAGATCAGTGAAAGAGACCCAGTACTTC
j_gene: TRBJ2-7; abundance: few; len: 12; v_gene: TRBV7-9; d_gene: TRBD2; CDR3aa: CASSREAYEQYF; CDR3nt: TGTGCCAGCAGCCGGGAGGCCTACGAGCAGTACTTC
j_gene: TRBJ2-5; abundance: -; len: 14; v_gene: TRBV11-2; d_gene: TRBD2; CDR3aa: CASSQRRGEETQYF; CDR3nt: TGTGCCAGCAGCCAACGTCGGGGGGAAGAGACCCAGTACTTC
j_gene: TRBJ2-5; abundance: -; len: 11; v_gene: TRBV2; d_gene: -; CDR3aa: CASSGAETQYF; CDR3nt: TGTGCCAGCAGTGGGGCGGAGACCCAGTACTTC
j_gene: TRBJ2-5; abundance: -; len: 14; v_gene: TRBV29-1; d_gene: TRBD1; CDR3aa: CSVHPTGGIETQYF; CDR3nt: TGCAGCGTCCATCCGACAGGGGGCATTGAGACCCAGTACTTC
j_gene: TRBJ1-2; abundance: -; len: 16; v_gene: TRBV28; d_gene: -; CDR3aa: CASSSVGQGKYYGYTF; CDR3nt: TGTGCCAGCAGTTCTGTCGGGCAGGGAAAATACTATGGCTACACCTTC
j_gene: TRBJ2-1; abundance: -; len: 15; v_gene: TRBV18; d_gene: -; CDR3aa: CASSPPREIYNEQFF; CDR3nt: TGTGCCAGCTCACCACCGAGGGAGATCTACAATGAGCAGTTCTTC
j_gene: TRBJ2-5; abundance: few; len: 16; v_gene: TRBV5-4; d_gene: TRBD2; CDR3aa: CASSLVGGGPQETQYF; CDR3nt: TGTGCCAGCAGCTTGGTTGGCGGGGGGCCCCAGGAGACCCAGTACTTC
j_gene: TRBJ2-5; abundance: -; len: 13; v_gene: TRBV9; d_gene: -; CDR3aa: CASSDLIQETQYF; CDR3nt: TGTGCCAGCAGCGACTTGATCCAAGAGACCCAGTACTTC
j_gene: TRBJ1-2; abundance: -; len: 16; v_gene: TRBV5-4; d_gene: TRBD1; CDR3aa: CASSPTGQGPNYGYTF; CDR3nt: TGTGCCAGCAGCCCCACCGGACAGGGCCCAAACTATGGCTACACCTTC
j_gene: TRBJ2-2; abundance: once; len: 15; v_gene: TRBV7-9; d_gene: TRBD2; CDR3aa: CASSFPGRGTGELFF; CDR3nt: TGTGCCAGCAGCTTCCCCGGGAGGGGTACCGGGGAGCTGTTTTTT
j_gene: TRBJ1-4; abundance: -; len: 14; v_gene: TRBV9; d_gene: TRBD1; CDR3aa: CASSVAGGNEKLFF; CDR3nt: TGTGCCAGCAGCGTAGCAGGGGGCAACGAAAAACTGTTTTTT
j_gene: TRBJ1-6; abundance: few; len: 14; v_gene: TRBV30; d_gene: -; CDR3aa: CAWSVGQGNSPLHF; CDR3nt: TGTGCCTGGAGTGTAGGGCAGGGGAATTCACCCCTCCACTTT
j_gene: TRBJ2-7; abundance: -; len: 15; v_gene: TRBV7-6; d_gene: TRBD2; CDR3aa: CASSPQTSGPYEQYF; CDR3nt: TGTGCCAGCAGCCCGCAGACTAGCGGGCCCTACGAGCAGTACTTC
j_gene: TRBJ1-4; abundance: many; len: 13; v_gene: TRBV6-5; d_gene: TRBD1; CDR3aa: CASLLTGREKLFF; CDR3nt: TGTGCCAGCCTTTTGACAGGGCGGGAAAAACTGTTTTTT
j_gene: TRBJ2-2; abundance: -; len: 16; v_gene: TRBV4-2; d_gene: -; CDR3aa: CASSQASGPNTGELFF; CDR3nt: TGTGCCAGCAGCCAGGCCTCAGGTCCGAACACCGGGGAGCTGTTTTTT
j_gene: TRBJ1-5; abundance: -; len: 14; v_gene: TRBV7-2; d_gene: -; CDR3aa: CASSSRGFYQPQHF; CDR3nt: TGTGCCAGCAGCTCCCGGGGGTTCTATCAGCCCCAGCATTTT
j_gene: TRBJ1-1; abundance: -; len: 15; v_gene: TRBV2; d_gene: -; CDR3aa: CASSEAPHLDTEAFF; CDR3nt: TGTGCCAGCAGTGAAGCCCCACACCTAGACACTGAAGCTTTCTTT
j_gene: TRBJ2-3; abundance: -; len: 15; v_gene: TRBV7-7; d_gene: -; CDR3aa: CASSPSMSGTDTQYF; CDR3nt: TGTGCCAGCAGCCCTAGCATGAGTGGCACAGATACGCAGTATTTT
j_gene: TRBJ2-3; abundance: -; len: 16; v_gene: TRBV6-1; d_gene: TRBD2; CDR3aa: CASSEGLAAVVDTQYF; CDR3nt: TGTGCCAGCAGTGAAGGACTAGCGGCGGTCGTGGATACGCAGTATTTT
j_gene: TRBJ1-6; abundance: once; len: 15; v_gene: TRBV30; d_gene: -; CDR3aa: CAWSPLGPYNSPLHF; CDR3nt: TGTGCCTGGAGCCCGTTGGGCCCCTATAATTCACCCCTCCACTTT
j_gene: TRBJ1-2; abundance: -; len: 12; v_gene: TRBV12-3/TRBV12-4; d_gene: TRBD1; CDR3aa: CASAGTDYGYTF; CDR3nt: TGTGCCAGCGCGGGGACAGATTATGGCTACACCTTC
j_gene: TRBJ2-6; abundance: once; len: 16; v_gene: TRBV3-1/TRBV3-2; d_gene: -; CDR3aa: CASSQGRYQGANVLTF; CDR3nt: TGTGCCAGCAGCCAAGGCAGGTACCAAGGGGCCAACGTCCTGACTTTC
j_gene: TRBJ2-5; abundance: -; len: 16; v_gene: TRBV28; d_gene: TRBD2; CDR3aa: CASSSTLAGFQETQYF; CDR3nt: TGTGCCAGCAGTTCCACACTAGCGGGGTTCCAAGAGACCCAGTACTTC
j_gene: TRBJ2-1; abundance: -; len: 14; v_gene: TRBV27; d_gene: -; CDR3aa: CASSGDHSYNEQFF; CDR3nt: TGTGCCAGCAGTGGAGACCACTCCTACAATGAGCAGTTCTTC
j_gene: TRBJ2-3; abundance: -; len: 15; v_gene: TRBV7-9; d_gene: -; CDR3aa: CASTKRGATTDTQYF; CDR3nt: TGTGCCAGCACCAAACGCGGGGCAACCACAGATACGCAGTATTTT
j_gene: TRBJ2-3; abundance: -; len: 17; v_gene: TRBV4-1; d_gene: TRBD2; CDR3aa: CASSPLTSGGSTDTQYF; CDR3nt: TGCGCCAGCAGCCCCCTGACTAGCGGGGGAAGCACAGATACGCAGTATTTT
j_gene: TRBJ1-2; abundance: once; len: 14; v_gene: TRBV18; d_gene: -; CDR3aa: CASSPIPAGVHYTF; CDR3nt: TGTGCCAGCTCACCAATACCCGCAGGGGTTCACTACACCTTC
j_gene: TRBJ1-2; abundance: -; len: 15; v_gene: TRBV4-1; d_gene: -; CDR3aa: CASSQDARVNYGYTF; CDR3nt: TGCGCCAGCAGCCAAGATGCCCGGGTGAACTATGGCTACACCTTC
j_gene: TRBJ2-2; abundance: -; len: 15; v_gene: TRBV4-1; d_gene: TRBD1; CDR3aa: CASTERTGGTGELFF; CDR3nt: TGCGCCAGCACGGAACGGACAGGGGGCACCGGGGAGCTGTTTTTT
j_gene: TRBJ2-7; abundance: -; len: 14; v_gene: TRBV19; d_gene: TRBD1; CDR3aa: CASRTGGSSYEQYF; CDR3nt: TGTGCCAGTAGAACAGGGGGAAGCTCCTACGAGCAGTACTTC
j_gene: TRBJ2-7; abundance: -; len: 15; v_gene: TRBV5-5; d_gene: -; CDR3aa: CASSYSLQGGYEQYF; CDR3nt: TGTGCCAGCAGCTATTCCCTACAGGGAGGGTACGAGCAGTACTTC
j_gene: TRBJ2-1; abundance: -; len: 14; v_gene: TRBV18; d_gene: -; CDR3aa: CASSQGGFDNEQFF; CDR3nt: TGTGCCAGCTCTCAGGGGGGATTCGACAATGAGCAGTTCTTC
j_gene: TRBJ1-1; abundance: once; len: 15; v_gene: TRBV10-3; d_gene: -; CDR3aa: CAISGLQGPNTEAFF; CDR3nt: TGTGCCATCAGTGGCCTGCAGGGGCCGAACACTGAAGCTTTCTTT
j_gene: TRBJ1-4; abundance: -; len: 13; v_gene: TRBV5-8; d_gene: -; CDR3aa: CASSRTRNEKLFF; CDR3nt: TGTGCCAGCAGTAGGACACGTAATGAAAAACTGTTTTTT
j_gene: TRBJ1-1; abundance: once; len: 15; v_gene: TRBV3-1/TRBV3-2; d_gene: -; CDR3aa: CASSLQDSLNTEAFF; CDR3nt: TGTGCCAGCAGCCTCCAAGACAGTCTGAACACTGAAGCTTTCTTT
j_gene: TRBJ1-1; abundance: few; len: 13; v_gene: TRBV14; d_gene: -; CDR3aa: CASSPLDTDEAFF; CDR3nt: TGTGCCAGCAGCCCCTTAGACACAGATGAAGCTTTCTTT
j_gene: TRBJ2-5; abundance: -; len: 14; v_gene: TRBV27; d_gene: TRBD1; CDR3aa: CASSGQGGIETQYF; CDR3nt: TGTGCCAGCAGCGGACAGGGTGGGATTGAGACCCAGTACTTC
j_gene: TRBJ2-7; abundance: -; len: 14; v_gene: TRBV23-1; d_gene: -; CDR3aa: CASSQGVGGYEQYF; CDR3nt: TGCGCCAGCAGTCAAGGGGTAGGGGGCTACGAGCAGTACTTC
j_gene: TRBJ1-6; abundance: -; len: 13; v_gene: TRBV7-8; d_gene: -; CDR3aa: CASSAGINSPLHF; CDR3nt: TGTGCCAGCAGCGCGGGGATAAATTCACCCCTCCACTTT
j_gene: TRBJ1-4; abundance: few; len: 15; v_gene: TRBV19; d_gene: -; CDR3aa: CASSSRGTTNEKLFF; CDR3nt: TGTGCCAGTAGTTCCAGGGGCACAACTAATGAAAAACTGTTTTTT